The source of this T cell receptor beta chain is a study of T-cell reconstitution after alpha-beta-depleted transplantation in children. TCRbeta library construction was performed incorporating unique molecular identifiers. Using its own MiXCR run on the PCR reads, TCRdb lists one record per CDR3 protein. The sample has about 200,000 distinct CDR3 sequences, about 7% seen once. The sample holds many counts of this clonotype. Its specificity is not known. Study conclusions and caveats: Several hundred expanded graft clones reportedly were the source of alpha-beta T cells about two months after transplant. Recipient T cells and thymic progenitors that survived were the source of the high TCRbeta diversity seen at day 60 in some patients. The main origin of T-cell counts and diversity one year after transplant was newly produced T cells.

From germline, CDR1 is SGHAT and CDR2 FQNNGV. V was clipped by 5 bases and J by 0 bases; unmatched bases: 9. The CDR3 has 18 residues. The origin of this receptor is a boy younger than 10 with acute lymphoblastic leukemia, due to receive a stem cell transplant. V and J are TRBV11-2 and TRBJ2-2, with 10 bases identical to TRBD2. This specimen consisted of PBMCs, obtained before TCRalphabeta/CD19-depleted stem cell transplant. In DNA form, the CDR3 reads TGTGCCAGCAGCCCACGACTAGCGGGCCGCGCGAACACCGGGGAGCTGTTTTTT. Translation gives CASSPRLAGRANTGELFF.